The 14 T cell receptor beta chains given below trace back to one sample, sequenced in a study of blood T cells in healthy people across ages. A sample-barcoded 5' primer and a J-beta primer mix were used in a second PCR of about 6 to 11 cycles. TCRdb ran MiXCR on the 5' RACE reads and lists one entry per CDR3 protein. The sample lists 750,000 to 850,000 distinct CDR3 sequences, 20% to 30% occurring once. This sample was also put to use in a study of T cells of mothers and their children.

What was sequenced was blood. Every receptor here comes from a boy younger than 18 in good health.

The chain combines TRBV7-8 with TRBJ2-5; TRBD1 or TRBD2 may be the D gene (6 bases each). Gene TRBJ2-1 matches the end of the DNA better, so the J call may be wrong. The CDR3 covers 18 residues. Germline V lookup: CDR1 SGHVS, CDR2 FQNEAQ. CDR3 sequence (DNA): TGTGCCAGCAGCTTAGCGGGGGCCCTGGGGGGCCCTTACAATGAGCAGTTCTTC. This encodes CASSLAGALGGPYNEQFF.

This CDR3 is CASSQAGVGGELFF. CDR3 sequence (DNA): TGCGCCAGCAGCCAAGCAGGGGTGGGGGGGGAGCTGTTTTTT. The V and J genes are TRBV4-3 and TRBJ2-2, with a weak D call TRBD1 (6 bases). CDR1 and CDR2 from the germline V gene are LGHNA and YSLEER. The CDR3 sequence is 14 residues long. Trimming removed 1 base at V and 8 bases at J, with 11 bases between.

The chain joins TRBV5-1 to TRBJ2-5; 8 nucleotides match TRBD1. This CDR3 has 13 amino acids. V was clipped by 5 bases and J by 4 bases; unmatched bases: 4. Germline V gives CDR1 SGHRS, CDR2 YFSETQ. CDR3 residues: CASRSTGGETQYF. The CDR3 DNA reads TGCGCCAGCAGATCCACAGGGGGAGAGACCCAGTACTTC.

Note on this clonotype: A read error is possible here, since a much larger clone lies one base away. The rearrangement uses TRBV9 and TRBJ1-3, with D unclear. Germline CDR1 and CDR2: SGDLS and YYNGEE. The CDR3 totals 15 residues. Deletions cut 0 bases from V and 0 bases from J, with 7 bases between. The CDR3 DNA reads as TGTGCCAGCAGCGTAGTGTACGGCTCTGGAAACACCATATATTTT. Translated: CASSVVYGSGNTIYF.

V gene TRBV4-1 combines with J gene TRBJ2-3; D not resolved. The V gene's germline CDR1 is MGHRA and CDR2 YSYEKL. The CDR3 covers 16 residues. The ends were cut back, 5 bases at V and 0 bases at J, with 15 bases in the middle. CDR3 sequence (DNA): TGCGCCAGCAGCTCCGTTGTAGCATCTAGCACAGATACGCAGTATTTT. This codes for CASSSVVASSTDTQYF.

This CDR3 is CASSQAGTGWDTQYF. Here the CDR3 DNA reads TGTGCCAGCAGTCAAGCCGGGACAGGGTGGGATACGCAGTATTTT. The gene calls are TRBV7-3 and TRBJ2-3; 9 bases are shared with TRBD1. Trimming cost V 6 bases and J 6 bases; bases outside gene matches: 10. CDR3 length: 15 amino acids. The V gene's germline CDR1 is SGHTA and CDR2 FQGTGA. The variable domain in full, completed from reference TRBV7-3 and TRBJ2-3, reads GAGVSQTPSNKVTEKGKYVELRCDPISGHTALYWYRQSLGQGPEFLIYFQGTGAADDSGLPNDRFFAVRPEGSVSTLKIQRTERGDSAVYLCASSQAGTGWDTQYFGPGTRLTVL.

This clonotype was counted only a few times. The chain carries TRBV4-1 and TRBJ2-7; 9 bases match TRBD2. Germline lookup yields CDR1 MGHRA and CDR2 YSYEKL. This CDR3 region has 15 residues. The V segment lost 2 bases and the J segment 4 bases; nucleotides outside the gene matches: 6. The CDR3 loop is CASSQRGLAEYEQYF. CDR3 coding DNA: TGCGCCAGCAGCCAACGGGGACTAGCAGAATACGAGCAGTACTTC.

This clonotype has just a few counts. The rearrangement links TRBV27 to TRBJ2-5; TRBD1 agrees at 9 bases. Germline V gives CDR1 MNHEY, CDR2 SMNVEV (reference sequence). The CDR3 totals 17 residues. The trim removed 0 bases at V and 0 bases at J, leaving 5 bases unmatched. This CDR3 is CASSLSWTGDNQETQYF. The CDR3 nucleotides read TGTGCCAGCAGTTTATCTTGGACAGGGGATAACCAAGAGACCCAGTACTTC.

There are a few counts of this clonotype. CDR3 bases: TGTGCCAGCAGTTACCTAGCGGGTCGGCTCGACGTCACAAAGCAGTTCTTC. Protein: CASSYLAGRLDVTKQFF. This chain links TRBV6-5 with TRBJ2-5; TRBD2 matches at 8 bases. The end of the DNA aligns better with TRBJ2-1, so the J call may be wrong. The CDR3 contains 17 residues. Germline V gives CDR1 MNHEY, CDR2 SVGAGI.

The chain uses TRBV10-2 and TRBJ2-7; D uncertain. CDR1 and CDR2 (germline): WSHSY, SAAADI. The CDR3 consists of 12 residues. V lost 1 base and J 6 bases, leaving 7 bases between the germline ends. The CDR3 nucleotides are TGCGCCAGCAGTGAGTACGTCTGCGAGCAGTACTTC. It is translated as CASSEYVCEQYF.

This clonotype was seen a handful of times. V usage is TRBV20-1 and J usage is TRBJ2-7, with D possibly TRBD2 on 6 matching bases. CDR3 length equals 16 residues. Per germline, CDR1 DFQATT and CDR2 SNEGSKA (reference sequence). V gave up 0 bases and J gave up 3 bases, with 18 bases separating them. CDR3 coding DNA: TGCAGTGCTAGAGATCGGGCTAGCGCGATGCACTACGAGCAGTACTTC. It yields the protein CSARDRASAMHYEQYF.

The rearrangement links TRBV5-1 to TRBJ2-5, with a weak D call TRBD2 (6 bases). The germline gives CDR1 SGHRS, CDR2 YFSETQ. The CDR3 totals 14 residues. The V gene lost 4 bases and the J gene lost 1 base, with 11 bases spanning the gap. CDR3 residues: CASSRGTLQETQYF. DNA for the CDR3: TGCGCCAGCAGCCGCGGGACCCTCCAAGAGACCCAGTACTTC. Complete variable domain (other parts from reference TRBV5-1 and TRBJ2-5): KAGVTQTPRYLIKTRGQQVTLSCSPISGHRSVSWYQQTPGQGLQFLFEYFSETQRNKGNFPGRFSGRQFSNSRSEMNVSTLELGDSALYLCASSRGTLQETQYFGPGTRLLVL.

The V gene is TRBV7-2, the J gene TRBJ2-7; 7 bases map to TRBD2. The CDR3 totals 14 residues. Germline V CDR1 and CDR2: SGHTA, FQGNSA. J gave up 3 bases and V 5 bases, and 7 bases lay outside the gene matches. As DNA, the CDR3 is TGTGCCAGCAGCGGAATAGGGGACTACTACGAGCAGTACTTC. Amino acid sequence: CASSGIGDYYEQYF.

V usage is TRBV27 and J usage is TRBJ2-7, with 7 bases fitting TRBD1. The CDR3 has 15 amino acids. With V trimmed by 6 bases and J by 2 bases, 10 bases remained unmatched. The germline V gene has CDR1 MNHEY and CDR2 SMNVEV (reference sequence). The CDR3 is CASSLNRGPTYEQYF. CDR3 DNA: TGTGCCAGCAGCTTAAACAGGGGTCCCACCTACGAGCAGTACTTC.